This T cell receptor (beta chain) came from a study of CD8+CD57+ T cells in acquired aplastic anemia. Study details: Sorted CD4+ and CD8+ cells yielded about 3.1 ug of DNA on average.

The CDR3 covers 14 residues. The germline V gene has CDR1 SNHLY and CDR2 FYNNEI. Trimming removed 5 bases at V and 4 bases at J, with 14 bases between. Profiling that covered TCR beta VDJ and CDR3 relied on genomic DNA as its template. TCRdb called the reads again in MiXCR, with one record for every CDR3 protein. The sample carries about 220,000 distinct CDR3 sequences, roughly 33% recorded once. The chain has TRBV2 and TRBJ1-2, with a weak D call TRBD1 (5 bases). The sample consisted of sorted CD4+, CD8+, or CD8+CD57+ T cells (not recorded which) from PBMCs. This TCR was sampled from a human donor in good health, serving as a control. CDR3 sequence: CASSFGGGRYGYTF. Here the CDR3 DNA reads TGTGCCAGCAGTTTTGGGGGGGGACGCTATGGCTACACCTTC.